The 20 T cell receptor beta chains reported below all come from one sample, sequenced in a study of OX40 agonist ivuxolimab in advanced cancers. The repertoire was sequenced with immunoSEQ multiplex PCR; TCRdb's copy has only in-frame clones and lacks some. The table has around 75,000 clones, roughly 80% seen once. The sequenced sample was CD4+ or CD8+ T cells sorted from blood, obtained in a trial of the OX40 agonist ivuxolimab. The receptor set was obtained from an adult with an advanced solid tumor such as melanoma, head and neck, liver or kidney cancer.

This chain joins TRBV4-1 and TRBJ2-1; TRBD1 matches 8 bases. The CDR3 covers 14 residues. Unmatched junction bases numbered 3, after V lost 0 bases and J lost 8 bases. Germline lookup yields CDR1 MGHRA and CDR2 YSYEKL. CDR3 in amino acids: CASSQDRGQDEQFF. The CDR3 DNA follows: TGCGCCAGCAGCCAAGACAGGGGGCAGGATGAGCAGTTCTTC.

The gene calls are TRBV6-1 and TRBJ1-3, with D uncertain. Germline V lookup: CDR1 MNHNS, CDR2 SASEGT. V shed 4 bases and J shed 2 bases, with 18 bases lying between them. The CDR3 loop spans 17 amino acids. The CDR3 DNA reads as TGTGCCAGCAGTGCCACTACGGACCTCCGCACTGGAAACACCATATATTTT. Protein: CASSATTDLRTGNTIYF.

The chain links TRBV6-5 to TRBJ1-1; the D is unclear. Trimming shortened V by 0 bases and J by 4 bases, and 9 bases separated the two germline ends. Germline V gene sequence: CDR1 MNHEY, CDR2 SVGAGI. CDR3 length: 14 residues. The CDR3 DNA follows: TGTGCCAGCAGTTACTCGGCCCGGGGCACTGAAGCTTTCTTT. As protein: CASSYSARGTEAFF.

This clone was counted only a few times. V gene TRBV12-5 combines with J gene TRBJ2-5, with a weak D call TRBD2 (6 bases). Trimming stripped 1 base from V and 3 bases from J, with 15 bases between. Per germline, CDR1 LGHNT and CDR2 FRNRAP. The CDR3 is 16 residues long. The CDR3 DNA reads as TGTGCTAGTGGTTTGGGGAGGGTCGGTAGGGAAGAGACCCAGTACTTC. Translated, it gives CASGLGRVGREETQYF.

This chain joins TRBV5-6 and TRBJ1-2; 7 bases are shared with TRBD1. The CDR3 spans 15 residues. The V segment lost 4 bases and the J segment 2 bases; nucleotides outside the gene matches: 8. Germline V gives CDR1 SGHDT, CDR2 YYEEEE. Written as DNA, the CDR3 is TGTGCCAGCAGCCCATTACAGGGGAAGAACTATGGCTACACCTTC. Residues: CASSPLQGKNYGYTF.

This clone was seen a single time. J is TRBJ1-2 and V is TRBV5-8; D perhaps matches TRBD1 (5 bases). Looked up from germline, CDR1 is SGHTS and CDR2 is YDEGEE. This CDR3 comprises 15 residues. V was pared by 0 bases and J by 1 base, with 10 bases between. The CDR3 sequence: CASSLGGDFNYGYTF. For the CDR3, the DNA is TGTGCCAGCAGCTTGGGGGGGGACTTTAACTATGGCTACACCTTC. The variable domain in full, completed from reference TRBV5-8 and TRBJ1-2, reads EAGVTQSPTHLIKTRGQQATLRCSPISGHTSVYWYQQALGLGLQFLLWYDEGEERNRGNFPPRFSGRQFPNYSSELNVNALELEDSALYLCASSLGGDFNYGYTFGSGTRLTVV.

Of note for this clone: One junction end does not reproduce the germline sequence, and a read error may be involved. This sequence joins TRBV5-6 and TRBJ1-2; weak D call: TRBD1 (5 bases). The length of the CDR3 is 16 residues. Germline CDR1 SGHDT, CDR2 YYEEEE. CDR3: CASTLLGGPRGNGYTF. DNA of the CDR3: TGTGCCAGCACCTTGCTGGGCGGCCCGAGGGGTAATGGCTACACCTTC.

J is TRBJ1-5 and V is TRBV13; D is uncertain. This CDR3 has 15 residues. Deletions cut 0 bases from V and 7 bases from J, with 13 bases between. CDR1 is PRHDT and CDR2 is FYEKMQ in the germline V gene (reference sequence). CDR3 bases: TGTGCCAGCAGCTTAGGCGGCGGGGAGGACCAGCCCCAGCATTTT. Amino acid sequence: CASSLGGGEDQPQHF. Full variable domain (rest looked up from reference TRBV13 and TRBJ1-5): AAGVIQSPRHLIKEKRETATLKCYPIPRHDTVYWYQQGPGQDPQFLISFYEKMQSDKGSIPDRFSAQQFSDYHSELNMSSLELGDSALYFCASSLGGGEDQPQHFGDGTRLSIL.

V gene TRBV6-5 combines with J gene TRBJ2-1, with a possible D match to TRBD2 (6 bases). The germline V gene encodes CDR1 MNHEY and CDR2 SVGAGI. Between the trimmed V and J ends, which lost 4 bases and 4 bases, there was a span of 17 bases. This CDR3 contains 16 residues. The CDR3, as DNA: TGTGCCAGCAGTTTAGGGAACGGGGGAACTTACAATGAGCAGTTCTTC. Its protein is CASSLGNGGTYNEQFF.

V is TRBV28 and J is TRBJ1-2, with TRBD1 matching 7 bases. V shed 4 bases, J shed 8 bases, and the junction held 10 bases outside the gene matches. This CDR3 is built from 14 residues. CDR1 is MDHEN, CDR2 SYDVKM, per germline. The CDR3 DNA follows: TGTGCCAGCAGTTCAACGACAGGGATGGGAGGCTACACCTTC. This gives the protein CASSSTTGMGGYTF.

V gene TRBV20-1 combines with J gene TRBJ1-1; D gene unclear. Trimming removed 5 bases at V and 3 bases at J, with 7 bases between. This CDR3 is built from 11 residues. Germline V gene sequence: CDR1 DFQATT, CDR2 SNEGSKA (reference sequence). The CDR3: CSAPRDTEAFF. Written as DNA, the CDR3 is TGCAGTGCTCCGAGGGACACTGAAGCTTTCTTT.

The chain is built from TRBV5-1 and TRBJ1-6; D remains unclear. The CDR3 runs to 12 residues. Germline V gives CDR1 SGHRS, CDR2 YFSETQ. Trimming cost V 1 base and J 6 bases, with 2 bases left between them. CDR3 amino acids: CASSLSNSPLHF. CDR3 bases: TGCGCCAGCAGCTTGAGTAATTCACCCCTCCACTTT.

The chain has TRBV4-1 and TRBJ2-5; 8 bases are a match to TRBD2. Germline CDR1 is MGHRA and CDR2 is YSYEKL. The CDR3 length is 17 residues. Trimming cost V 3 bases and J 2 bases; bases outside gene matches: 11. CDR3 in DNA: TGCGCCAGCAGCCAGGGCTGGGCGGGGGGTAATCAAGAGACCCAGTACTTC. Translated: CASSQGWAGGNQETQYF.

The chain carries TRBV5-6 and TRBJ1-5; tentatively, D is TRBD1 (6 bases). V lost 2 bases and J lost 2, with 14 bases in between. Germline values: CDR1 SGHDT, CDR2 YYEEEE. There are 16 residues in the CDR3. The CDR3 sequence: CASSFLGGPGNQPQHF. CDR3 nucleotides: TGTGCCAGCAGCTTTTTGGGGGGCCCGGGCAATCAGCCCCAGCATTTT.

This chain links TRBV10-3 with TRBJ2-7; tentatively, D is TRBD1 or TRBD2 (5 bases each). The germline CDR1 and CDR2 sequences are ENHRY and SYGVKD. V lost 3 bases and J 0 bases, leaving 15 bases between the germline ends. The CDR3 totals 16 residues. Here the CDR3 reads CAISDPGTGSSYEQYF. The CDR3 nucleotides are TGTGCCATCAGTGACCCCGGGACGGGGAGCTCCTACGAGCAGTACTTC.

This rearrangement joins TRBV28 to TRBJ1-5; no definite D call. The V gene's germline CDR1 is MDHEN and CDR2 SYDVKM. This CDR3 is built from 14 residues. Trimming removed 7 bases at V and 4 bases at J, with 14 bases between. CDR3 in amino acids: CASIQPPGNQPQHF. The CDR3 nucleotides read TGTGCCAGCATCCAACCTCCGGGAAATCAGCCCCAGCATTTT.

V usage is TRBV10-3 and J usage is TRBJ2-7, with D possibly being TRBD1 (5 bases). V was shortened by 5 bases and J by 4 bases, with 6 bases between the two germline ends. The CDR3 runs to 11 residues. In germline, CDR1 is ENHRY, CDR2 SYGVKD. The CDR3 is CAISQGYEQYF. The CDR3 bases are TGTGCCATCAGTCAGGGTTACGAGCAGTACTTC.

This chain links TRBV6-6 with TRBJ1-1; 12 positions agree with TRBD1. Losses at the gene ends were 2 bases for V and 5 bases for J; bases not matched to a gene: 3. The germline CDR1 and CDR2 sequences are MNHNY and SVGAGI (reference sequence). This CDR3 is 15 amino acids long. The CDR3 DNA reads as TGTGCCAGCAGTTACCGGGACAGGGGGCTGACTGAAGCTTTCTTT. Its translation: CASSYRDRGLTEAFF.

Concerning this clone: This may arise from a read error, as a much more abundant clone is one base away. The rearrangement joins TRBV6-5 to TRBJ1-2, with D maybe TRBD1 (6 bases). Germline CDR1 and CDR2: MNHEY and SVGAGI. Trimming stripped 4 bases from V and 0 bases from J, with 6 bases between. The CDR3 has 13 residues. CDR3 residues: CASSWTANYGYTF. The CDR3 DNA follows: TGTGCCAGCAGTTGGACAGCTAACTATGGCTACACCTTC.

The V and J genes are TRBV5-4 and TRBJ2-5, with D maybe TRBD2 (6 bases). Germline values: CDR1 SGHNT, CDR2 YYREEE (reference sequence). V shed 4 bases and J shed 5 bases, with 18 bases lying between them. CDR3 length equals 15 residues. The CDR3 is CASSVYSGVLETQYF. CDR3 coding DNA: TGTGCCAGCAGCGTGTATTCGGGGGTCTTGGAGACCCAGTACTTC.